This T cell receptor beta chain originates from a study of graft-versus-host responses after intestinal transplantation. Method: immunoSEQ multiplex PCR; TCRdb's copy keeps in-frame clones and lacks some. The table lists more than 80,000 clones, about 89% of them singletons. Germline loops: CDR1 LNHNV, CDR2 YYDKDF (reference sequence). The CDR3 sequence is 17 residues long. V was pared by 0 bases and J by 5 bases, with 9 bases of the junction left unmatched. A word on this clone: Antigen specificity is unknown.

The V gene is TRBV15, the J gene TRBJ2-4, with 8 bases fitting TRBD1. This clonotype was sampled from a human donor who received an intestinal transplant. The input for sequencing was unstimulated CD4+ T cells sorted from spleen or lymph node cells, taken before intestinal transplant. CDR3 DNA sequence: TGTGCCACCAGCAGAGATGGTGGCAGGGGGCGCGAAAACATTCAGTACTTC. Protein: CATSRDGGRGRENIQYF.